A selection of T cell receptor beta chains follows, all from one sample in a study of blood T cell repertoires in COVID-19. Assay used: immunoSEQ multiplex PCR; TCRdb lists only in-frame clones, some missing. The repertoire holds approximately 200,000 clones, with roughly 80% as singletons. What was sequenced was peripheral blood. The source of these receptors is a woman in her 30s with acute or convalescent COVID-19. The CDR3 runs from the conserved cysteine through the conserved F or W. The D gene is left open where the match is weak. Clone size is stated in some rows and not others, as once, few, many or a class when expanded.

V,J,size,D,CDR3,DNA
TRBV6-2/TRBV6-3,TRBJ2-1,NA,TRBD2,CASSPRLAGMTNEQFF,TGTGCCAGCAGCCCCCGACTAGCGGGGATGACTAATGAGCAGTTCTTC
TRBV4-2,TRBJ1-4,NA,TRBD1,CASSRGTGGDEKLFF,TGTGCCAGCAGCAGAGGGACAGGGGGAGATGAAAAACTGTTTTTT
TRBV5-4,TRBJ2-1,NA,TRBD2,CASSRQGLVGNEQFF,TGTGCCAGCTCGCGGCAGGGACTAGTAGGAAATGAGCAGTTCTTC
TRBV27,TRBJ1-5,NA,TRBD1,CASSGTGDQPQHF,TGTGCCAGCAGTGGGACAGGGGATCAGCCCCAGCATTTT
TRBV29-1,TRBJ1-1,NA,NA,CSVAVRVNTEAFF,TGCAGCGTTGCGGTCAGGGTTAACACTGAAGCTTTCTTT
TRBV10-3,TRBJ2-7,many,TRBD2,CAISATSGTYEQYF,TGTGCCATCAGCGCGACTAGCGGGACCTACGAGCAGTACTTC
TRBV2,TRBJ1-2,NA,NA,CASSPPRGNGYTF,TGTGCCAGCAGTCCCCCGCGGGGGAATGGCTACACCTTC
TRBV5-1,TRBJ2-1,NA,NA,CASSLARLPNEQFF,TGCGCCAGCAGCTTGGCCAGGCTTCCAAATGAGCAGTTCTTC
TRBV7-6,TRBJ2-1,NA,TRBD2,CASSLTSGRHRSYNEQFF,TGTGCCAGCAGCTTAACTAGCGGGAGACACCGCTCCTACAATGAGCAGTTCTTC
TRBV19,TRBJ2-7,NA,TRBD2,CASSIPGTTYEQYF,TGTGCCAGTAGTATCCCCGGGACTACCTACGAGCAGTACTTC
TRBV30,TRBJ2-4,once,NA,CACTLAKNIQYF,TGTGCCTGCACTCTAGCCAAAAACATTCAGTACTTC
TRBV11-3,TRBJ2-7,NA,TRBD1,CASSFGGQGPYEQYF,TGTGCCAGCAGCTTTGGGGGACAGGGGCCCTACGAGCAGTACTTC
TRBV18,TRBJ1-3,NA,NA,CASSPLQDLLRNTIYF,TGTGCCAGCTCACCACTTCAGGATTTACTCCGGAACACCATATATTTT
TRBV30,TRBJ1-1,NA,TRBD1,CAWSHRGLMNTEAFF,TGTGCCTGGAGTCACAGGGGGCTCATGAACACTGAAGCTTTCTTT
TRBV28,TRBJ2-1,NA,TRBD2,CASTRTSGRNNEQFF,TGTGCCAGCACCCGGACTAGCGGGCGTAACAATGAGCAGTTCTTC
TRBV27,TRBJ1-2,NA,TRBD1,CASSPRGTRGSGYTF,TGTGCCAGCAGTCCAAGAGGGACCAGGGGGAGCGGCTACACCTTC
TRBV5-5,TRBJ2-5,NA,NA,CASSAGTDQETQYF,TGTGCCAGCAGCGCGGGGACAGATCAAGAGACCCAGTACTTC
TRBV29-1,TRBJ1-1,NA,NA,CSVVGQGMGAFF,TGCAGCGTTGTTGGGCAGGGGATGGGAGCTTTCTTT
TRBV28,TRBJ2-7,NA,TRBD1,CASSSYRGRSEQYF,TGTGCCAGCAGCTCCTACAGGGGACGATCCGAGCAGTACTTC
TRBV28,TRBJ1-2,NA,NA,CASASFGQSVYGYTF,TGTGCCAGCGCTTCATTTGGACAGTCTGTCTATGGCTACACCTTC
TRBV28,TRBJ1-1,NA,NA,CATRTGTPAFF,TGTGCCACCCGCACAGGGACCCCAGCTTTCTTT
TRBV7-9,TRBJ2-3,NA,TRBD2,CASRPTSGHKGTDTQYF,TGTGCCAGCAGACCGACTAGCGGACATAAGGGAACAGATACGCAGTATTTT
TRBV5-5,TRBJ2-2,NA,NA,CASSRIPGQNTGELFF,TGTGCCAGCAGCCGGATTCCGGGACAGAACACCGGGGAGCTGTTTTTT
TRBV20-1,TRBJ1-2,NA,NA,CSASQGGGYTF,TGCAGTGCTAGTCAAGGGGGTGGCTACACCTTC
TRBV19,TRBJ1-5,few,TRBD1,CASSPRTGYNQPQHF,TGTGCCAGTAGTCCGAGGACAGGGTACAATCAGCCCCAGCATTTT
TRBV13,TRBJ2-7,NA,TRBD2,CASSLRTSGGSYEQYF,TGTGCCAGCAGCTTAAGGACTAGCGGGGGTTCCTACGAGCAGTACTTC
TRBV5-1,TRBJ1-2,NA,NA,CASSPSGRTANYGYTF,TGCGCCAGCAGCCCATCGGGACGGACAGCTAACTATGGCTACACCTTC
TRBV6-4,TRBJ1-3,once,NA,CASSEVREMASLRNTIYF,TGTGCCAGCAGTGAAGTGAGGGAAATGGCCTCTCTGAGAAACACCATATATTTT
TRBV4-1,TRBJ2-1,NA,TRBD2,CASSHPVRLAGGSSYNEQFF,TGCGCCAGCAGCCACCCCGTGAGACTAGCGGGAGGGAGCTCCTACAATGAGCAGTTCTTC
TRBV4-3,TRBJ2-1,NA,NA,CASSQIVGDNEQFF,TGCGCCAGCAGCCAAATAGTTGGTGATAATGAGCAGTTCTTC